Described below is a single T cell receptor (beta chain) sequence and its context. This sample is drawn from a study of spatial heterogeneity in lung cancer. The CDR3 covers 15 residues. Trimming shortened V by 4 bases and J by 0 bases, and 10 bases separated the two germline ends. CDR1 and CDR2 from the germline V gene are MNHNS and SASEGT. One entry per CDR3 protein, called by TCRdb with MiXCR from the 5' RACE reads. The sample lists 24,000 or so distinct CDR3 sequences; about 7.6% were seen once. Time point given: sample taken at primary tumor resection. This clonotype was obtained from a male donor with early-stage non-small cell lung cancer. Here the sequenced sample was PBMCs, taken at surgery. The chain has TRBV6-1 and TRBJ1-5; D not resolved. CDR3 sequence (DNA): TGTGCCAGCAGTGCAAGCTTGGGTAGCAATCAGCCCCAGCATTTT. It is translated as CASSASLGSNQPQHF.